This is a list of T cell receptor beta chains from one sample in a study of CD8 T cells in Susac syndrome. TCRdb analysed the immunoSEQ multiplex PCR reads with MiXCR anew, one entry per CDR3 protein. The sample contains 90,000 to 150,000 distinct CDR3 sequences, about nine tenths of which appear only once. What was sequenced was CD4+ T cells from PBMCs. These receptors were taken from a human donor in good health. Each CDR3 is given with its conserved first and last residue. A D gene is named only where the DNA matches it firmly. Rows may omit the clone size; those that give it use once, few, many or a size class.

- - TRBJ1-2 TRBV7-2 CASSLGSGAEDYGYTF TGTGCCAGCAGCTTAGGATCTGGGGCGGAGGACTATGGCTACACCTTC
- - TRBJ2-2 TRBV5-1 CASSPTGSQDGELFF TGCGCCAGCAGCCCTACGGGCTCGCAGGACGGGGAGCTGTTTTTT
once - TRBJ1-4 TRBV15 CATSRDREKLFF TGTGCCACCAGCAGAGATAGAGAAAAACTGTTTTTT
- TRBD1 TRBJ2-2 TRBV7-9 CASSFGQARSAGELFF TGTGCCAGCAGCTTTGGACAGGCTCGGTCTGCCGGGGAGCTGTTTTTT
- - TRBJ1-1 TRBV6-5 CASSYGGAGGEAFF TGTGCCAGCAGTTACGGGGGCGCGGGGGGTGAAGCTTTCTTT
- - TRBJ2-4 TRBV2 CASSEGWDIQYF TGTGCCAGCAGTGAAGGATGGGACATTCAGTACTTC
once - TRBJ1-2 TRBV6-5 CASRERDGRYGYTF TGTGCCAGCAGAGAAAGGGACGGCCGATATGGCTACACCTTC
once - TRBJ2-1 TRBV19 CASKLSWRDGDEQFF TGTGCCAGTAAACTGTCTTGGCGGGACGGCGATGAGCAGTTCTTC
- TRBD2 TRBJ2-7 TRBV7-2 CASSLWVTSSGRTYEQYF TGTGCCAGCAGCTTATGGGTCACATCTAGCGGCCGTACCTACGAGCAGTACTTC
- - TRBJ1-1 TRBV7-9 CASSLVGRDTEAFF TGTGCCAGCAGCTTAGTTGGTCGAGACACTGAAGCTTTCTTT
- - TRBJ2-4 TRBV5-6 CASSLYGGAAKNIQYF TGTGCCAGCAGCTTGTATGGGGGGGCAGCCAAAAACATTCAGTACTTC
once TRBD2 TRBJ2-1 TRBV7-3 CASSSGIFGRNEQFF TGTGCCAGCAGCTCCGGGATCTTCGGGAGGAATGAGCAGTTCTTC
- - TRBJ2-7 TRBV6-1 CASSDPSRVISYEQYF TGTGCCAGCAGTGATCCTAGCAGGGTGATCTCCTACGAGCAGTACTTC
- TRBD2 TRBJ2-2 TRBV29-1 CSVGLGRADTGELFF TGCAGCGTTGGGCTCGGGAGGGCCGACACCGGGGAGCTGTTTTTT
- TRBD1 TRBJ1-1 TRBV6-1 CASSGTGGITEAFF TGTGCCAGCAGTGGGACAGGGGGGATCACTGAAGCTTTCTTT
- - TRBJ1-5 TRBV5-1 CASSEDSPGEPQHF TGCGCCAGCAGCGAGGACAGCCCCGGAGAGCCCCAGCATTTT